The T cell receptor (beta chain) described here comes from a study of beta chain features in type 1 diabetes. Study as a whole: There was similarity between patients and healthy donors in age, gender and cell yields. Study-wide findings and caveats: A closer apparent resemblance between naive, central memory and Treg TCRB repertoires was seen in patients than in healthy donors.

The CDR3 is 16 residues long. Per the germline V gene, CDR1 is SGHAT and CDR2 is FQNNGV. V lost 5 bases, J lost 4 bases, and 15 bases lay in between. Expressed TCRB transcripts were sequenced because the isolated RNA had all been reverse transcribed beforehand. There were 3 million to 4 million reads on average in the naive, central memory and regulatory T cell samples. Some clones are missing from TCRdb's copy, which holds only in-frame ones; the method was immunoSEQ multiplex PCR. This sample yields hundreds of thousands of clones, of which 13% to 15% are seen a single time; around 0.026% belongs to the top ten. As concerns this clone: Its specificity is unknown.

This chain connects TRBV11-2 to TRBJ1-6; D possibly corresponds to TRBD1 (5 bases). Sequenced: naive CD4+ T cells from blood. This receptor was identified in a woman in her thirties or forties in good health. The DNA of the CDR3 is TGTGCCAGCAGCGCCAATGCGGCAGGGTATAATTCACCCCTCCACTTT. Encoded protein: CASSANAAGYNSPLHF.